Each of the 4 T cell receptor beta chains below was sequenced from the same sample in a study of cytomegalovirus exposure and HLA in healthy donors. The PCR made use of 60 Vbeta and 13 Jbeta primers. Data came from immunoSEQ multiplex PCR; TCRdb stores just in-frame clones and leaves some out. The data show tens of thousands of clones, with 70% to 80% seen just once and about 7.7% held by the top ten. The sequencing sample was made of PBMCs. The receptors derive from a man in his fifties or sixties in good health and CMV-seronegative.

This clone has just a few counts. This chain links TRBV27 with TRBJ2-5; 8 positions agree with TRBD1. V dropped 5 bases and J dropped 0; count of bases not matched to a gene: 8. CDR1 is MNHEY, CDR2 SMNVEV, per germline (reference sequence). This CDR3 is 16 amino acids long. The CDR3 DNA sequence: TGTGCCAGCAGTCCGACGGGACAGGCGTACCAAGAGACCCAGTACTTC. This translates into CASSPTGQAYQETQYF.

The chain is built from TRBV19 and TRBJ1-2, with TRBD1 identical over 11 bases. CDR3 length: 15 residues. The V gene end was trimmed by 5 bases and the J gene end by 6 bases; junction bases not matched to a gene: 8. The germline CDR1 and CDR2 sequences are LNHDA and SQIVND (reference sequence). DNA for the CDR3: TGTGCCAGTAGTCGGACAGGGGGCGATAGGGATGGCTACACCTTC. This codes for CASSRTGGDRDGYTF.

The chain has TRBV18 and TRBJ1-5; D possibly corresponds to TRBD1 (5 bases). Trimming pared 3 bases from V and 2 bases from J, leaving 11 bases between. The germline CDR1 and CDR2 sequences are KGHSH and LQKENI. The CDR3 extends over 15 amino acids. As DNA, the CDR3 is TGTGCCAGCTCACCGGGCAGGGTCGGCAATCAGCCCCAGCATTTT. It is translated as CASSPGRVGNQPQHF. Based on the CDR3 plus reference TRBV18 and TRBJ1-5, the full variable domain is NAGVMQNPRHLVRRRGQEARLRCSPMKGHSHVYWYRQLPEEGLKFMVYLQKENIIDESGMPKERFSAEFPKEGPSILRIQQVVRGDSAAYFCASSPGRVGNQPQHFGDGTRLSIL.

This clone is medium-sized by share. CDR3 sequence (DNA): TGTGCCAGCAGTCAGAGCGGGGGTAATGAGCAGTTCTTC. Translating gives CASSQSGGNEQFF. V gene TRBV6-6 combines with J gene TRBJ2-1, with 8 bases matching TRBD2. The CDR3 runs to 13 residues. Germline CDR1 reads MNHNY; CDR2 reads SVGAGI (reference sequence). Unmatched junction bases numbered 4, after V lost 5 bases and J lost 7 bases.